The 20 T cell receptor beta chains listed next were all sequenced from one sample in a study of T cells in localized non-small cell lung cancer. Clones were sequenced by immunoSEQ multiplex PCR, and TCRdb holds only the in-frame ones, with some missing. This sample yields about 45,000 clones, of which 81% are seen a single time; over 15% belongs to the top ten. Sequenced material: peripheral blood mononuclear cells, taken before any cancer treatment. Receptors originate from a man between 40 and 75 years old with stage III lung adenocarcinoma.

This clone was picked up one time. The V gene is TRBV15, the J gene TRBJ2-5; D is undetermined. This CDR3 has 15 amino acids. V was clipped by 1 base and J by 6 bases, with 15 bases between them. CDR1 and CDR2 (germline): LNHNV, YYDKDF (reference sequence). The CDR3 bases are TGTGCCACCAGCAGAGCACAATTGGGCCGGAAGACCCAGTACTTC. Protein product: CATSRAQLGRKTQYF.

This clone was seen more than once but under ten times. The chain joins TRBV11-2 to TRBJ2-2, with D tentatively TRBD1 or TRBD2 (5 bases each). The V end was cut by 6 bases, the J end by 1 base, with 12 bases between. The germline V gene has CDR1 SGHAT and CDR2 FQNNGV. This CDR3 region has 15 residues. Here the CDR3 DNA reads TGTGCCAGCAGGGGGACGGGCCTGAACACCGGGGAGCTGTTTTTT. Translating it yields CASRGTGLNTGELFF.

CDR3 bases: TGCGCCAGCAGCCAAGAACGATGGGCTGAGCAGTACTTC. This gives the protein CASSQERWAEQYF. This rearrangement joins TRBV4-1 to TRBJ2-7; D is unclear. This CDR3 comprises 13 residues. In germline, CDR1 is MGHRA, CDR2 YSYEKL. V was shortened by 0 bases and J by 7 bases, with 10 bases between the two germline ends.

The chain combines TRBV6-1 with TRBJ2-5, with TRBD1 matching 7 bases. This CDR3 contains 15 residues. Germline CDR1 and CDR2: MNHNS and SASEGT. Losses at the gene ends were 6 bases for V and 4 bases for J; bases not matched to a gene: 11. CDR3 in amino acids: CASSLTGSTAETQYF. In DNA form, the CDR3 reads TGTGCCAGCAGCCTGACAGGGTCCACAGCAGAGACCCAGTACTTC.

The gene calls are TRBV10-3 and TRBJ1-6; D is uncertain. Trimming stripped 0 bases from V and 6 bases from J, with 15 bases between. The germline CDR1 and CDR2 sequences are ENHRY and SYGVKD. The CDR3 is 17 amino acids. CDR3: CAISESFVAETNSPLHF. As DNA, the CDR3 is TGTGCCATCAGTGAGTCGTTCGTAGCAGAGACTAATTCACCCCTCCACTTT.

CDR3 loop: CSVQASSGNTIYF. CDR3 in DNA: TGCAGCGTTCAGGCTTCCTCTGGAAACACCATATATTTT. The chain joins TRBV29-1 to TRBJ1-3; D unresolved. Trimming stripped 5 bases from V and 0 bases from J, with 8 bases between. The CDR3 covers 13 residues. CDR1 is SQVTM and CDR2 is ANQGSEA in the germline V gene.

This clone appeared a few times. This chain joins TRBV7-4 and TRBJ2-2, with D unclear. The ends were cut back, 6 bases at V and 8 bases at J, with 7 bases in the middle. Germline-derived CDR1 and CDR2 are SGHVT and SQSDAQ. The CDR3 is made up of 11 amino acids. CDR3 in amino acids: CASSLTGELFF. CDR3 DNA sequence: TGTGCCAGCAGTTTGACAGGGGAGCTGTTTTTT. Full variable domain (outside the CDR3, taken from reference TRBV7-4 and TRBJ2-2): GAGVSQSPRYKVAKRGRDVALRCDSISGHVTLYWYRQTLGQGSEVLTYSQSDAQRDKSGRPSGRFSAERPERSVSTLKIQRTEQGDSAVYLCASSLTGELFFGEGSRLTVL.

This rearrangement joins TRBV5-1 to TRBJ2-1; 10 bases are shared with TRBD2. V shed 4 bases and J 7 bases; nucleotides not matched to a gene: 11. Germline values: CDR1 SGHRS, CDR2 YFSETQ. The CDR3 runs to 16 residues. CDR3 bases: TGCGCCAGCAGCACGGGGAGCGGGGGGGCAGAGAATGAGCAGTTCTTC. Amino acids: CASSTGSGGAENEQFF.

In its sample, this clone was seen once. This chain connects TRBV5-6 to TRBJ2-3; D remains unclear. In germline, CDR1 is SGHDT, CDR2 YYEEEE. V was shortened by 1 base and J by 0 bases, with 12 bases between the two germline ends. The CDR3 has 16 residues. The CDR3 nucleotides are TGTGCCAGCAGCTTGCCCTGGGGTGAAAGCACAGATACGCAGTATTTT. As protein: CASSLPWGESTDTQYF. The entire variable domain, with the rest obtained from reference TRBV5-6 and TRBJ2-3, is as follows: DAGVTQSPTHLIKTRGQQVTLRCSPKSGHDTVSWYQQALGQGPQFIFQYYEEEERQRGNFPDRFSGHQFPNYSSELNVNALLLGDSALYLCASSLPWGESTDTQYFGPGTRLTVL.

The CDR3 bases are TGCGCCAGCAGCTTGAAGGGGGACACTGAAGCTTTCTTT. This sequence encodes CASSLKGDTEAFF. The chain recombines TRBV5-1 with TRBJ1-1; tentatively, D is TRBD1 (6 bases). V was trimmed by 1 base and J by 3 bases, leaving 7 bases between them. Germline lookup yields CDR1 SGHRS and CDR2 YFSETQ. The CDR3 has 13 residues.

The genes are TRBV5-6 and TRBJ2-4, with 13 bases matching TRBD2. Germline CDR1 reads SGHDT; CDR2 reads YYEEEE. The trim removed 3 bases at V and 2 bases at J, leaving 11 bases unmatched. The CDR3 is 19 residues long. The DNA of the CDR3 is TGTGCCAGCAGCTCTGAGGGACTAGCGGGGTACGGGTCCAAAAACATTCAGTACTTC. The encoded protein is CASSSEGLAGYGSKNIQYF.

The rearrangement joins TRBV6-6 to TRBJ1-2; no clear D. CDR3 length equals 15 residues. Germline V gene sequence: CDR1 MNHNY, CDR2 SVGAGI (reference sequence). V lost 3 bases, J lost 0 bases, and 11 bases lay in between. CDR3 coding DNA: TGTGCCAGCAGTTATGGTGGGGTGGCTAACTATGGCTACACCTTC. This codes for CASSYGGVANYGYTF.

The chain joins TRBV2 to TRBJ2-3, with TRBD1 matching 7 bases. V lost 4 bases and J lost 1; bases outside the gene matches: 2. The germline V gene encodes CDR1 SNHLY and CDR2 FYNNEI. The CDR3 runs 14 residues. This CDR3 is CASSAQGGTDTQYF. The CDR3 DNA is TGTGCCAGCAGTGCCCAGGGGGGCACAGATACGCAGTATTTT.

The chain combines TRBV6-1 with TRBJ1-6, with D unclear. Germline values: CDR1 MNHNS, CDR2 SASEGT. CDR3 size: 16 residues. V was cut by 4 bases and J by 7 bases, with 17 bases left in between. The CDR3 reads CASSGFYGRTNSPLHF. The CDR3 nucleotides read TGTGCCAGCAGTGGTTTTTACGGACGGACCAATTCACCCCTCCACTTT.

The rearrangement joins TRBV2 to TRBJ2-7, with D perhaps matching TRBD2 (5 bases). V shed 6 bases and J shed 2 bases, with 14 bases lying between them. The CDR3 runs to 14 residues. Looked up from germline, CDR1 is SNHLY and CDR2 is FYNNEI. CDR3 nucleotide sequence: TGTGCCAGCAGCTTTGAGGGTCTACCCTACGAGCAGTACTTC. Translating gives CASSFEGLPYEQYF.

This chain connects TRBV27 to TRBJ2-7; 8 positions match TRBD1. CDR3 size: 16 residues. Trimming at V came to 8 bases and at J to 3 bases, leaving 15 bases not matched to a gene. Germline-derived CDR1 and CDR2 are MNHEY and SMNVEV (reference sequence). CDR3 sequence (DNA): TGTGCCAGCTTCTCCTCATGGGACAGGACTAACTACGAGCAGTACTTC. Its translation: CASFSSWDRTNYEQYF.

The CDR3 spells CASSSEMGSSYEQYF. DNA of the CDR3: TGTGCCAGCAGCTCGGAAATGGGGAGCTCCTACGAGCAGTACTTC. This chain uses TRBV5-4 with TRBJ2-7, with D perhaps matching TRBD2 (5 bases). CDR3 size: 15 residues. The germline V and J ends were trimmed by 3 bases and 0 bases, with 13 bases remaining between them. In germline, CDR1 is SGHNT, CDR2 YYREEE (reference sequence).

This clone showed up just once. The chain uses TRBV2 and TRBJ2-3; D is uncertain. Germline V gene sequence: CDR1 SNHLY, CDR2 FYNNEI. This CDR3 is built from 16 residues. Trimming took 0 bases from V and 0 from J, leaving 10 bases between them. Here the CDR3 reads CASSEALTSSTDTQYF. The CDR3 nucleotides read TGTGCCAGCAGTGAAGCGCTAACAAGCAGCACAGATACGCAGTATTTT.

The V call is TRBV28, the J call TRBJ2-5, with D possibly being TRBD2 (5 bases). The CDR3 is made up of 16 amino acids. Germline CDR1 reads MDHEN; CDR2 reads SYDVKM. The ends were cut back, 1 base at V and 2 bases at J, with 14 bases in the middle. The CDR3 spells CASSLFGAGIQETQYF. CDR3 in DNA: TGTGCCAGCAGTTTATTTGGTGCGGGCATTCAAGAGACCCAGTACTTC. The entire variable domain, with the rest obtained from reference TRBV28 and TRBJ2-5, is as follows: DVKVTQSSRYLVKRTGEKVFLECVQDMDHENMFWYRQDPGLGLRLIYFSYDVKMKEKGDIPEGYSVSREKKERFSLILESASTNQTSMYLCASSLFGAGIQETQYFGPGTRLLVL.

The V call is TRBV11-2, the J call TRBJ1-5; D unclear. V lost 1 base and J lost 5, with 12 bases in between. The CDR3 is made up of 15 amino acids. CDR1 is SGHAT, CDR2 FQNNGV, per germline. The CDR3 DNA reads TGTGCCAGCAGCTTAGGGTCAGGCGACCATCAGCCCCAGCATTTT. This gives the protein CASSLGSGDHQPQHF.